The 16 T cell receptor beta chains listed next were all sequenced from one sample in a study of blood T cells in healthy people across ages. Sample-barcoded 5' priming and a J-beta primer mix drove a second PCR of about 6 to 11 cycles. MiXCR was run by TCRdb on the 5' RACE reads, yielding one entry per CDR3 protein. Of 540,000 or so distinct CDR3 sequences in the sample, less than 25% were seen once. The sample was also reused in another study, on T cells of mothers and their children.

The sequencing sample was made of blood. The receptor set was obtained from a boy aged 10-17 years in good health.

V gene TRBV7-9 combines with J gene TRBJ1-1; D perhaps matches TRBD1 (6 bases). This CDR3 is built from 13 residues. Germline V gene lookup returns CDR1 SEHNR and CDR2 FQNEAQ (reference sequence). V was pared by 3 bases and J by 4 bases, with 9 bases between. The CDR3 loop is CASSLGDITEAFF. The CDR3, as DNA: TGTGCCAGCAGCTTGGGGGACATCACTGAAGCTTTCTTT.

This clonotype turned up a few times. A junction end diverges from the germline sequence, so it may reflect a read error. The rearrangement links TRBV2 to TRBJ1-4; D is unclear. Germline V CDR1 and CDR2: SNHLY, FYNNEI. The CDR3 runs to 16 residues. CDR3 coding DNA: TGTGCCAACAGTGAAGCGGTCCTAGGGACTAATGAAAAACTGTTTTTT. This encodes CANSEAVLGTNEKLFF.

This clonotype was detected only a few times. The chain is built from TRBV25-1 and TRBJ1-3; D gene uncertain. The CDR3 contains 14 residues. Trimming took off 3 bases at V and 2 bases at J, with 8 bases between the two ends. The germline gives CDR1 MGHDK, CDR2 SYGVNS. CDR3 sequence reads: CASSERGTGNTIYF. The CDR3 coding sequence is TGTGCCAGCAGTGAGCGGGGTACTGGAAACACCATATATTTT. The whole variable domain, remainder taken from reference TRBV25-1 and TRBJ1-3, is EADIYQTPRYLVIGTGKKITLECSQTMGHDKMYWYQQDPGMELHLIHYSYGVNSTEKGDLSSESTVSRIRTEHFPLTLESARPSHTSQYLCASSERGTGNTIYFGEGSWLTVV.

The chain combines TRBV20-1 with TRBJ2-4, with D possibly matching TRBD1 (6 bases). This CDR3 contains 15 residues. The germline V gene encodes CDR1 DFQATT and CDR2 SNEGSKA (reference sequence). V was shortened by 8 bases and J by 0 bases, with 17 bases between the two germline ends. The CDR3 DNA follows: TGCAGTCCGTCGACAGGATTATTAGCCAAAAACATTCAGTACTTC. Translating gives CSPSTGLLAKNIQYF.

This clonotype was counted between two and nine times. A junction end diverges from the germline sequence, so it may reflect a read error. The chain has TRBV4-1 and TRBJ2-5; D uncertain. CDR1 is MGHRA, CDR2 YSYEKL, per germline. The CDR3 covers 15 residues. The CDR3 sequence: CASSHGRNRVNEQLF. In DNA form, the CDR3 reads TGCGCCAGCAGCCACGGACGGAACCGCGTCAATGAGCAGCTCTTC.

The chain employs TRBV4-3 and TRBJ2-4, with 15 bases fitting TRBD2. The CDR3 length is 19 residues. Trimming cost V 0 bases and J 7 bases; bases outside gene matches: 10. Germline loops: CDR1 LGHNA, CDR2 YSLEER. The CDR3 loop is CASSQDDPRTSGRGNIQYF. The CDR3 DNA sequence: TGCGCCAGCAGCCAAGATGATCCTAGGACTAGCGGGAGGGGGAACATTCAGTACTTC.

This chain joins TRBV11-2 and TRBJ2-3, with 11 bases that match TRBD2. This CDR3 is built from 16 residues. In germline, CDR1 is SGHAT, CDR2 FQNNGV. With V trimmed by 4 bases and J by 11 bases, 14 bases remained unmatched. CDR3: CASSSGSGGARNMQYF. The DNA of the CDR3 is TGTGCCAGCAGCTCCGGTAGCGGGGGGGCCCGGAATATGCAGTATTTT.

This clonotype was recorded a few times. This sequence joins TRBV12-3 or TRBV12-4 and TRBJ2-2; weak D call: TRBD2 (5 bases). Trimming removed 6 bases at V and 8 bases at J, with 10 bases between. The CDR3 has 12 residues. CDR3 sequence reads: CASSTPGGELFF. The CDR3 nucleotides are TGTGCCAGCAGCACTCCGGGGGGGGAGCTGTTTTTT.

This clonotype occurred a few times. The V gene is TRBV10-2, the J gene TRBJ1-2, with a weak D call TRBD1 (6 bases). Germline CDR1 reads WSHSY; CDR2 reads SAAADI. This CDR3 contains 13 residues. V was trimmed by 8 bases and J by 5 bases, leaving 15 bases between them. CDR3 region: CASLRDTGYGYTF. CDR3 bases: TGCGCCAGCCTTAGGGACACCGGGTATGGCTACACCTTC.

This chain connects TRBV28 to TRBJ2-1; no definite D call. Trimming took 5 bases from V and 0 from J, leaving 23 bases between them. The CDR3 has 19 residues. Germline V gene data show CDR1 as MDHEN and CDR2 as SYDVKM. The CDR3 sequence: CASSLPVTVVRYSYNEQFF. CDR3 sequence (DNA): TGTGCCAGCAGTCTCCCTGTTACGGTTGTGCGGTACTCCTACAATGAGCAGTTCTTC. Drawing the rest from reference TRBV28 and TRBJ2-1, the complete variable domain is DVKVTQSSRYLVKRTGEKVFLECVQDMDHENMFWYRQDPGLGLRLIYFSYDVKMKEKGDIPEGYSVSREKKERFSLILESASTNQTSMYLCASSLPVTVVRYSYNEQFFGPGTRLTVL.

This clonotype showed up just a few times. V gene TRBV28 combines with J gene TRBJ2-2; D is undetermined. This CDR3 spans 14 amino acids. Between the trimmed V and J ends, which lost 5 bases and 0 bases, there was a span of 7 bases. Germline CDR1 is MDHEN and CDR2 is SYDVKM. In DNA, the CDR3 is TGTGCCAGCAGTGCTTACACGAACACCGGGGAGCTGTTTTTT. This gives the protein CASSAYTNTGELFF.

The rearrangement joins TRBV28 to TRBJ2-5; D assignment may be TRBD1 or TRBD2 (5 bases each). The J call may not be correct, given that the DNA end is closer to TRBJ2-7. CDR1 and CDR2 (germline): MDHEN, SYDVKM. This CDR3 contains 13 residues. CDR3 DNA: TGTGCCAGCACTCGACCTGGGGGCTACGAGCAGTACTTC. It codes for CASTRPGGYEQYF.

This clonotype has only a few counts. The genes are TRBV10-2 and TRBJ2-6; TRBD1 might be the D (5 bases). Germline CDR1 is WSHSY and CDR2 is SAAADI. Between the trimmed V and J ends, which lost 4 bases and 4 bases, there was a span of 11 bases. The CDR3 loop spans 15 amino acids. This CDR3 reads CASSARVTGANVLTF. CDR3 nucleotide sequence: TGCGCCAGCAGTGCCAGGGTTACCGGGGCCAACGTCCTGACTTTC.

This chain joins TRBV9 and TRBJ2-7, with 7 nucleotides matching TRBD1. Trimming removed 0 bases from V and 1 base from J; junction bases left unmatched: 4. CDR1 and CDR2 from the germline V gene are SGDLS and YYNGEE. This CDR3 is 15 amino acids long. In DNA form, the CDR3 reads TGTGCCAGCAGCGTAGATCCAGGGGGATCCTACGAGCAGTACTTC. Protein: CASSVDPGGSYEQYF.

This clonotype was observed a handful of times. The CDR3 region has the DNA TGTGCCAGCAGCCGAAGGGGGGGCACTGAAGCTTTCTTT. Residues: CASSRRGGTEAFF. The gene calls are TRBV11-3 and TRBJ1-1, with D perhaps TRBD1 (6 bases). Trimming stripped 5 bases from V and 4 bases from J, with 11 bases between. Germline V CDR1 and CDR2: SGHNT, YENEEA. The CDR3 consists of 13 residues.

This clonotype was detected a few times. This rearrangement joins TRBV29-1 to TRBJ2-5; D is perhaps TRBD1 (6 bases). The CDR3 sequence is 12 residues long. Looked up from germline, CDR1 is SQVTM and CDR2 is ANQGSEA. Trimming removed 4 bases at V and 4 bases at J, with 10 bases between. The CDR3 sequence is CSVGGRGETQYF. In nucleotides, the CDR3 is TGCAGCGTTGGGGGGCGCGGAGAGACCCAGTACTTC.